This T cell receptor (beta chain) was identified during a study of siplizumab effects on memory and regulatory T cells. V was clipped by 4 bases and J by 3 bases, with 20 bases between them. CDR1 and CDR2 from the germline V gene are SGHKS and YYEKEE (reference sequence). There are 18 residues in the CDR3. To note about this clone: Antigen: not known.

The study, taken as a whole, reports: Poor capture below about 10^-5 frequency left most alloreactive clones unmapped to unstimulated subsets. Roughly 75-95% of dividing CD4+ or CD8+ clones were without an attributable naive or memory phenotype. Memory T cells appeared less diverse than naive cells, which seemed to contribute substantially to alloresponse. Whether proliferating Tregs in siplizumab cultures suppress was not functionally confirmed.

Libraries were prepared by immunoSEQ multiplex PCR; TCRdb keeps only in-frame clonotypes and omits some of them. The sample consists of about 100,000 clones, 94% of them appearing once. Specimen: non-Treg CD4+ T cells sorted from blood. This TCR derives from a human donor in good health. The chain joins TRBV5-5 to TRBJ2-6, with unresolved D. The DNA for the CDR3 is TGTGCCAGCAGCCCAACGTGGACGGCCTCAAATGGGGCCAACGTCCTGACTTTC. It specifies CASSPTWTASNGANVLTF.